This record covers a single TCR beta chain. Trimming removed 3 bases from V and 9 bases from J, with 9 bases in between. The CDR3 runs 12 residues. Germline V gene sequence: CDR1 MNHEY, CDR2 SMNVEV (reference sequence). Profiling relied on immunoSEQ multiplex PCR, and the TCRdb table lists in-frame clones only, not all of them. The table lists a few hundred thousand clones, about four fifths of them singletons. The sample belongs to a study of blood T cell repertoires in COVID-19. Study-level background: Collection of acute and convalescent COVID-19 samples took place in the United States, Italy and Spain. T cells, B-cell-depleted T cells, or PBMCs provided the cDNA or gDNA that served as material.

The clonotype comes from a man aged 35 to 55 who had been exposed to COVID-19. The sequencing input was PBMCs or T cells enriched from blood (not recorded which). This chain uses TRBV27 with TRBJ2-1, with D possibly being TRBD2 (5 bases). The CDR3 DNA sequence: TGTGCCAGCAGTTTGGGGAGCTCTGAGCAGTTCTTC. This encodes CASSLGSSEQFF.